This TCR beta chain was captured in a study of blood T cell repertoires in COVID-19. Study background: Nucleic acid was either cDNA or gDNA, and it came from T cells, B-cell-depleted T cells, or PBMCs.

In the study's own analysis: The authors estimated nucleated cell counts from reference gene primer amplification. Sequenced by immunoSEQ multiplex PCR; TCRdb stores in-frame clones only, minus some. The D gene and trimming were derived from the DNA, and the V and J assignments and clone size from that table. The table has around 29,000 clones, around 87% seen once; the top ten hold around a tenth. A few counts support this clone. Sequenced sample: peripheral blood. This clonotype was obtained from a man between 60 and 70 years old with acute or convalescent COVID-19.

CDR3 loop: CAITIGAGYGYTF. In DNA, the CDR3 is TGTGCCATCACAATTGGGGCAGGGTATGGCTACACCTTC. The rearrangement joins TRBV10-3 to TRBJ1-2, with a weak D call TRBD1 (5 bases). Germline V gene sequence: CDR1 ENHRY, CDR2 SYGVKD. This CDR3 contains 13 residues. The V end was cut by 7 bases, the J end by 5 bases, with 14 bases between.